The 23 T cell receptor beta chains presented below share a single source sample, sequenced in a study of cytomegalovirus exposure and HLA in healthy donors. The PCR was carried out with 60 Vbeta primers and 13 Jbeta primers. Here immunoSEQ multiplex PCR was the method, and the copy in TCRdb shows in-frame clones only, minus some. Here the sample spans some 140,000 clones, 65% to 75% being singletons. The sample taken for sequencing was PBMCs. The receptors come from a man in his late teens or twenties in good health and CMV-seronegative.

This clone was found a few times. The rearrangement uses TRBV11-2 and TRBJ2-2; 9 bases are a match to TRBD2. This CDR3 contains 15 residues. The germline gives CDR1 SGHAT, CDR2 FQNNGV. Germline trimming cut 3 bases from V and 5 bases from J; bases unmatched to any gene: 4. Written as DNA, the CDR3 is TGTGCCAGCAGCTTCGCGGGGGGGGGAACCGGGGAGCTGTTTTTT. Translated: CASSFAGGGTGELFF. The complete variable domain, with remaining parts taken from reference TRBV11-2 and TRBJ2-2, reads EAGVAQSPRYKIIEKRQSVAFWCNPISGHATLYWYQQILGQGPKLLIQFQNNGVVDDSQLPKDRFSAERLKGVDSTLKIQPAKLEDSAVYLCASSFAGGGTGELFFGEGSRLTVL.

This clone occurred once. The genes are TRBV11-2 and TRBJ1-2; D not certain. Germline V gene data show CDR1 as SGHAT and CDR2 as FQNNGV. The CDR3 extends over 13 amino acids. The V end lost 2 bases, the J end lost 0 bases, and 4 bases lay between the germline ends. The CDR3, as DNA: TGTGCCAGCAGCTTAAGAGCTAACTATGGCTACACCTTC. This gives the protein CASSLRANYGYTF.

This clone has just one count. The rearrangement uses TRBV9 and TRBJ1-4; no clear D gene. CDR3 length: 16 residues. V lost 0 bases to trimming and J lost 8 bases, with 17 bases between them. Germline V gene lookup returns CDR1 SGDLS and CDR2 YYNGEE. The CDR3 region is CASSVEGGGLREKLFF. As DNA, the CDR3 is TGTGCCAGCAGCGTAGAAGGAGGAGGGTTAAGAGAAAAACTGTTTTTT. Supplemented by reference TRBV9 and TRBJ1-4, the full variable domain reads DSGVTQTPKHLITATGQRVTLRCSPRSGDLSVYWYQQSLDQGLQFLIQYYNGEERAKGNILERFSAQQFPDLHSELNLSSLELGDSALYFCASSVEGGGLREKLFFGSGTQLSVL.

The chain uses TRBV4-3 and TRBJ1-5; D possibly corresponds to TRBD1 (5 bases). The V gene's germline CDR1 is LGHNA and CDR2 YSLEER. This CDR3 contains 15 residues. Deletions cut 0 bases from V and 6 bases from J, with 12 bases between. CDR3 in amino acids: CASSQDPGFGQPQHF. The CDR3 region has the DNA TGCGCCAGCAGCCAAGATCCAGGGTTTGGTCAGCCCCAGCATTTT.

The J gene is TRBJ2-5, the V gene TRBV9, with 9 bases identical to TRBD2. The CDR3 is 15 residues long. CDR1 is SGDLS, CDR2 YYNGEE, per germline. V was clipped by 2 bases and J by 2 bases; unmatched bases: 4. The chain's CDR3 is CASSVSAGGQETQYF. The DNA of the CDR3 is TGTGCCAGCAGCGTTTCGGCGGGGGGGCAAGAGACCCAGTACTTC.

This clone was counted a few times. Germline is not matched at one junction end, which may reflect a read error. The chain is built from TRBV25-1 and TRBJ1-1; D not certain. Per the germline V gene, CDR1 is MGHDK and CDR2 is SYGVNS. CDR3 length: 10 amino acids. This CDR3 is CASSKYNFSF. The CDR3 DNA follows: TGTGCCAGCAGTAAATATAACTTTTCGTTT.

The rearrangement links TRBV18 to TRBJ2-4; the D gene is possibly TRBD2 (6 bases). There are 16 residues in the CDR3. Trimming took 1 base from V and 0 from J, leaving 10 bases between them. Germline V lookup: CDR1 KGHSH, CDR2 LQKENI. Written as DNA, the CDR3 is TGTGCCAGCTCACCACTTCCCGGGGGAGCCAAAAACATTCAGTACTTC. It encodes CASSPLPGGAKNIQYF.

The gene calls are TRBV5-1 and TRBJ1-1, with D unresolved. Between the trimmed V and J ends, which lost 1 base and 4 bases, there was a span of 14 bases. The CDR3 covers 15 residues. CDR1 and CDR2 from the germline V gene are SGHRS and YFSETQ. The CDR3 region is CASSLFGPSGTEAFF. For the CDR3, the DNA is TGCGCCAGCAGCTTGTTCGGGCCTAGCGGCACTGAAGCTTTCTTT.

Concerning this clone itself: Germline is not matched at one junction end, which may reflect a read error. The chain links TRBV6-4 to TRBJ1-3, with 8 positions matching TRBD1. Germline CDR1 MRHNA, CDR2 SNTAGT. This CDR3 spans 18 amino acids. As DNA, the CDR3 is TGTGCCAGCAGTTACTCTGGGGGACAGGTCTACTCTGGAAACACCATATATTTT. Translated: CASSYSGGQVYSGNTIYF.

The J gene is TRBJ1-2, the V gene TRBV5-1; D not certain. The CDR3 is 14 residues long. The germline gives CDR1 SGHRS, CDR2 YFSETQ. V shed 0 bases and J shed 2 bases, with 8 bases lying between them. CDR3 nucleotides: TGCGCCAGCAGCTTGGTTTCGGGGAACTATGGCTACACCTTC. It yields the protein CASSLVSGNYGYTF.

The chain is built from TRBV12-5 and TRBJ2-1; possibly TRBD2 for D (5 bases). The germline gives CDR1 LGHNT, CDR2 FRNRAP. Deletions cut 4 bases from V and 8 bases from J, with 9 bases between. There are 12 residues in the CDR3. The CDR3 here is CASGSNGDEQFF. The CDR3 bases are TGTGCTAGTGGTTCCAACGGGGATGAGCAGTTCTTC.

The chain uses TRBV5-1 and TRBJ2-1; D perhaps matches TRBD1 (6 bases). Trimming removed 0 bases at V and 8 bases at J, with 21 bases between. Germline V gene lookup returns CDR1 SGHRS and CDR2 YFSETQ. The CDR3 loop spans 17 amino acids. CDR3 in DNA: TGCGCCAGCAGCTTGGGCCTCGGGGCAGGGGTAGGGCATGAGCAGTTCTTC. Protein: CASSLGLGAGVGHEQFF. Full variable domain (outside the CDR3, taken from reference TRBV5-1 and TRBJ2-1): KAGVTQTPRYLIKTRGQQVTLSCSPISGHRSVSWYQQTPGQGLQFLFEYFSETQRNKGNFPGRFSGRQFSNSRSEMNVSTLELGDSALYLCASSLGLGAGVGHEQFFGPGTRLTVL.

The sample holds a few counts of this clone. The rearrangement links TRBV27 to TRBJ2-2; D may be TRBD2 (6 bases). The CDR3 is made up of 17 amino acids. V was shortened by 5 bases and J by 5 bases, with 21 bases between the two germline ends. CDR1 and CDR2 (germline): MNHEY, SMNVEV (reference sequence). This CDR3 reads CASSLWGSAGKTGELFF. The DNA for the CDR3 is TGTGCCAGCAGTCTATGGGGGAGCGCGGGGAAAACCGGGGAGCTGTTTTTT.

This chain joins TRBV2 and TRBJ1-1; D is unresolved. V was pared by 5 bases and J by 2 bases, with 15 bases between. Germline-derived CDR1 and CDR2 are SNHLY and FYNNEI. CDR3 size: 15 residues. CDR3 coding DNA: TGTGCCAGCAGTATTCGACGGACTTTTAACACTGAAGCTTTCTTT. Translated: CASSIRRTFNTEAFF.

This clone turned up a few times. The chain recombines TRBV5-6 with TRBJ2-5, with D possibly being TRBD1 (6 bases). This CDR3 comprises 14 residues. Germline CDR1 and CDR2: SGHDT and YYEEEE. The V and J ends lost 0 bases and 5 bases respectively, with 11 bases between them. CDR3 amino acids: CASSLAGARETQYF. CDR3 sequence (DNA): TGTGCCAGCAGCTTGGCAGGGGCTAGGGAGACCCAGTACTTC.

J is TRBJ1-1 and V is TRBV4-1; D remains unclear. The CDR3 runs 15 residues. Trimming cost V 0 bases and J 4 bases, with 12 bases left between them. CDR1 is MGHRA, CDR2 YSYEKL, per germline. This CDR3 reads CASSQDRGWSTEAFF. The CDR3 DNA sequence: TGCGCCAGCAGCCAAGATCGAGGGTGGAGCACTGAAGCTTTCTTT.

V and J are TRBV9 and TRBJ2-2; weak D call: TRBD1 (5 bases). The CDR3 runs to 15 residues. V dropped 0 bases and J dropped 2 bases, with 8 bases sitting between them. Germline-derived CDR1 and CDR2 are SGDLS and YYNGEE. CDR3 sequence reads: CASSVEQANTGELFF. The CDR3 coding sequence is TGTGCCAGCAGCGTAGAACAGGCCAACACCGGGGAGCTGTTTTTT.

The CDR3 bases are TGTGCCAGCAGTGGGCCGGGACAGGTCGATGGCTACACCTTC. Encoded protein: CASSGPGQVDGYTF. The genes are TRBV6-1 and TRBJ1-2; 8 bases align to TRBD1. Trimming took 4 bases from V and 6 from J; bases not matched to a gene: 7. CDR3 length: 14 residues. Germline lookup yields CDR1 MNHNS and CDR2 SASEGT.

V is TRBV6-1 and J is TRBJ2-3, with 9 bases that match TRBD1. V lost 5 bases, J lost 2 bases, and 5 bases stayed unmatched. This CDR3 contains 15 residues. Germline V gene data show CDR1 as MNHNS and CDR2 as SASEGT. The CDR3 sequence: CASSTIQGATDTQYF. The CDR3 nucleotides are TGTGCCAGCAGTACAATACAGGGGGCCACAGATACGCAGTATTTT.

DNA for the CDR3: TGCAGCGTTGGGGACAGGTCCATCTCCGGGGAGCTGTTTTTT. This translates into CSVGDRSISGELFF. The V gene is TRBV29-1, the J gene TRBJ2-2, with 8 bases that match TRBD1. J lost 6 bases, V lost 4 bases, and 7 bases had no gene match. Germline CDR1 reads SQVTM; CDR2 reads ANQGSEA. The CDR3 runs to 14 residues.

This clone was observed a few times. The chain uses TRBV6-5 and TRBJ2-1; 7 bases align to TRBD2. This CDR3 is built from 14 residues. Trimming removed 0 bases from V and 7 bases from J; junction bases left unmatched: 3. Germline lookup yields CDR1 MNHEY and CDR2 SVGAGI. For the CDR3, the DNA is TGTGCCAGCAGTTACTCGGGGGGGATTAATGAGCAGTTCTTC. It encodes CASSYSGGINEQFF.

A remark on this clone: The junction departs from germline at one end; a sequencing error may be responsible. CDR3: CASSPGGSGANGLTF. The CDR3 DNA reads TGTGCCAGCAGCCCGGGGGGCAGTGGGGCCAACGGCCTGACTTTC. The chain has TRBV7-2 and TRBJ2-6, with D possibly matching TRBD2 (7 bases). Germline CDR1 reads SGHTA; CDR2 reads FQGNSA. The CDR3 extends over 15 amino acids.

The chain is built from TRBV19 and TRBJ1-1, with a weak D call TRBD1 (5 bases). V was trimmed by 6 bases and J by 6 bases, leaving 11 bases between them. This CDR3 has 12 residues. Germline CDR1 is LNHDA and CDR2 is SQIVND (reference sequence). CDR3 loop: CASRGDYSEAFF. CDR3 DNA sequence: TGTGCCAGTAGAGGGGATTATTCTGAAGCTTTCTTT.